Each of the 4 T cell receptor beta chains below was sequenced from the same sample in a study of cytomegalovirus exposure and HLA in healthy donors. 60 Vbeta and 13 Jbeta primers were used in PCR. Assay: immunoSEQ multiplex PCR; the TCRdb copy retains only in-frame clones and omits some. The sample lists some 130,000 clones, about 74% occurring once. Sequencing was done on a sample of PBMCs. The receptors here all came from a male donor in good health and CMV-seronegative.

CDR3 loop: CASGGHSYNEQFF. DNA for the CDR3: TGTGCCAGCGGGGGCCATTCCTACAATGAGCAGTTCTTC. This chain joins TRBV28 and TRBJ2-1; a weak D match, TRBD1 (6 bases). Trimming pared 8 bases from V and 1 base from J, leaving 9 bases between. This CDR3 is 13 amino acids long. Germline loops: CDR1 MDHEN, CDR2 SYDVKM. Combining the CDR3 with reference TRBV28 and TRBJ2-1 gives the whole variable domain DVKVTQSSRYLVKRTGEKVFLECVQDMDHENMFWYRQDPGLGLRLIYFSYDVKMKEKGDIPEGYSVSREKKERFSLILESASTNQTSMYLCASGGHSYNEQFFGPGTRLTVL.

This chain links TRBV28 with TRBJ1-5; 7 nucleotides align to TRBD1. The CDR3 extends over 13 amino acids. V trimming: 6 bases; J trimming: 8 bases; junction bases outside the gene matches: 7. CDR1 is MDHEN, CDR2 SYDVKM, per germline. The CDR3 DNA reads TGTGCCAGCAGCGGACAGGTCCGTGAGCCCCAGCATTTT. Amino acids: CASSGQVREPQHF.

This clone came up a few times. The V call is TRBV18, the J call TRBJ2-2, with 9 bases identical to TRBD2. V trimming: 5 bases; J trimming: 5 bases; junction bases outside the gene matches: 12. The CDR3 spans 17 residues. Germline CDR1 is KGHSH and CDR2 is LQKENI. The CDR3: CASSTLRASGNTGELFF. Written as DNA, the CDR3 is TGTGCCAGCTCAACGCTGCGGGCTAGCGGGAATACCGGGGAGCTGTTTTTT.

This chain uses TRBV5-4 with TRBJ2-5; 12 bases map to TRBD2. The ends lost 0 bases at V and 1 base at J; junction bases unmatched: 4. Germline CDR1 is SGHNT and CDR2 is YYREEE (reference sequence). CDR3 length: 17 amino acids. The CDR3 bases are TGTGCCAGCAGCTTGGGCCTAGCGGGGGGGGTCCAAGAGACCCAGTACTTC. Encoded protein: CASSLGLAGGVQETQYF.